This T cell receptor (beta chain) was captured by sequencing in a study of regulatory T cells in long-lasting Graves disease (dated by TCRdb to about 2021). The study in broad terms: Patients with newly diagnosed Graves' disease had been on antithyroid drugs for under 3 months. This study used TCR sequencing and RNA sequencing of peripheral blood to compare persistent Graves' disease patients against newly diagnosed Graves' disease patients. The study was conducted in China and was registered as a clinical trial. A total of around 35 samples were covered by TCR sequencing, comprising roughly 13 persistent and approximately 20 newly diagnosed Graves' disease patients. Results the study describes overall, beyond this receptor: Lower TCR Shannon entropy and fewer highly expanded clones were observed in persistent Graves' disease patients than in newly diagnosed patients, which suggested clonal expansion. Patients with persistent disease shared more public clonotypes (about 2,700) than newly diagnosed patients did (approximately 970). The authors acknowledged the small sample size as a limitation that may reduce accuracy. Sequencing and analysis were limited to the TCR beta chain. Only peripheral blood was studied, because thyroid tissue, the primary lesion, was inaccessible. TRBV28, TRBJ1-2 and TRBJ2-5 were preferentially used in persistent disease, while TRBV20-1 and TRBJ2-1 were favored in newly diagnosed disease.

Libraries came from multiplex PCR. Sequencing used an Illumina HiSeq 4000. CDR3 regions were amplified by Arm-PCR with iRepertoire HTBI primers to construct TCR beta libraries. Gel purification was performed on PCR products prior to sequencing. The authors processed their data as follows. A total of roughly 65 TRBV and 14 TRBJ segments were identified across samples and were used for gene usage analysis of CDR3 amino acid clonotypes. Filtered high-quality paired reads were merged into contigs using COPE and FqMerger. BLAST was used to align contigs to the IMGT TRBV, TRBD and TRBJ reference genes, and CDR3 was defined following IMGT. Highly expanded clones were defined as clonotypes with a frequency above 0.1%. Repertoire diversity was measured by Shannon entropy, and V-J evenness by the Gini coefficient. A clonotype was considered public if more than one individual shared it. Through fastp at Q25 and MiXCR, TCRdb rebuilt clones from the public reads, retaining in-frame beta chains. Every entry covers one CDR3 protein and lists the most common genes and DNA from its rows. The V and J calls here are based on TCRdb, not the publication. This sample gives about 610,000 distinct CDR3 sequences in total; approximately 16% of them show up just once. In total, the top ten clones hold about 12% of the sample.

This clonotype appeared a few times. Its antigen is not yet known. The record has no base qualities; no much larger clone is one base away. Sample time point, as interpreted from the label and publication: newly diagnosed GD, antithyroid drugs for less than 3 months. For both TCR sequencing and RNA sequencing, RNA was extracted from PBMCs in TRIzol. The diagnosis of Graves' disease followed American Thyroid Association guidelines. The patients came from an endocrinology department in Xi'an, China. Each patient gave 7 to 9.5 milliliters of peripheral blood, collected in an EDTA anticoagulant tube. Ficoll Paque Plus density gradient separation was used to isolate PBMCs, and no further T cell sorting was performed. RNA quality was checked with an Agilent 2100 Bioanalyzer and agarose gel, and concentration with a NanoDrop 2000. The germline V gene encodes CDR1 SGHTA and CDR2 FQGTGA. Including the terminal cysteine and phenylalanine, the CDR3 comprises 14 residues. CDR3 DNA only is kept here, 42 bases in frame from base 1. V is shortened by 0 bases, J by 4 bases, and the region joining them spans 7 bases.

The same specimen was also included in a second study, on T cells in Graves' hyperthyroidism and ophthalmopathy. The second paper states: Stable Graves' hyperthyroidism was defined as the absence of progression to ophthalmopathy over 18 months of follow-up. Hyperthyroidism patients were newly diagnosed, with disease duration under 2 months, and aged 18 to 65 years. The study excluded patients with uncontrolled infections, other autoimmune diseases, pregnancy or lactation. Diagnoses were based on clinical symptoms, serum thyroxine and TRAb, thyroid ultrasound and orbital computed tomography. For the first round of RT-PCR on the TCR CDR3, the HTBI primer set was used together with the Qiagen OneStep RT-PCR kit. Most expanded thyroid clonotypes (frequency above 0.001) were also detected in blood, suggesting blood repertoires may reflect thyroid immune responses. A model built on a 13 V-J signature distinguished ophthalmopathy from stable hyperthyroidism, reaching around 88% sensitivity and around 82% specificity in cross-validation and 80%/75% in testing. In validation, the model predicted progression to ophthalmopathy with over 65% sensitivity and less than 75% specificity, a median of approximately 6.7 months before onset. TCR V-J signatures able to tell the groups apart were searched for in a discovery cohort of around 95 patients, of whom roughly 42 had Graves' ophthalmopathy and 57 had stable Graves' hyperthyroidism. Prospective prediction of ophthalmopathy was tested in an independent validation cohort consisting of roughly 20 hyperthyroidism patients and approximately 16 patients who later progressed to ophthalmopathy. The roughly 91 discovery patients were randomly split 7:3 into training and test sets. In six Graves' hyperthyroidism patients, the study also compared T-cell repertoires from thyroid tissue with T-cell repertoires from blood. Once sampling was done, hyperthyroidism patients were given methimazole at a starting dose of 30 mg daily, whereas ophthalmopathy patients were given high-dose intravenous methylprednisolone. A second multiplex PCR round built the libraries, followed by size selection and purification. Libraries were sequenced paired-end with 100 bp reads on an Illumina HiSeq2000. SOAPnuke was used to process the raw data, with reads discarded if the reads contained adapters or uncalled bases, had a mean Phred below 15, or lacked an exact constant-primer or identifier match. High-quality paired reads were merged with COPE v1.2.5, and unique nucleotide sequences were defined as clonotypes. MiTCR v1.1 was used to align the clonotypes against IMGT TRBV, TRBD and TRBJ reference segments. Only V-J combinations with frequency above 0.0001, covering roughly 99% of repertoires, were analysed. The TCS score was defined as F50 (clonal expansion) divided by E x V (chaos), with BLOSUM62-based TCRdist calculated between CDR3 peptides within each V-J. Welch's t-statistics and random forest reduced roughly 530 V-J features to about 12, which were used in a naive Bayes classifier (R e1071). No statistical method was used to set the sample size in advance, and investigators knew the group allocation. According to the paper, TCR Vbeta CDR3 sequencing was carried out on over 130 peripheral blood samples, which came from under 50 ophthalmopathy, about 75 hyperthyroidism and about 17 progressor patients.

The clonotype originates from a young man with Graves disease. Donor details come from another sample of the same person, matched by shared clones. The material was peripheral blood mononuclear cells (PBMCs), obtained at new diagnosis, from a patient treated with antithyroid drugs. The chain links TRBV7-3 with TRBJ1-3; the D gene is not confidently resolved. The CDR3 here reads CASSLTGGGNTIYF. The DNA sequence reads TGTGCCAGCAGCTTAACCGGCGGCGGAAACACCATATATTTT.